The next 3 T cell receptor beta chains were all read from a single sample in a study of blood T cell repertoires in COVID-19. Generated by immunoSEQ multiplex PCR, the TCRdb table keeps only in-frame clones and is missing some. The sample has hundreds of thousands of clones, more than 70% seen once. Input material: peripheral blood. All receptors come from a woman in her forties or fifties with acute or convalescent COVID-19.

This clone was observed a handful of times. J is TRBJ2-2 and V is TRBV5-1; TRBD2 aligns across 10 bases. This CDR3 spans 16 amino acids. V lost 1 base, J lost 6 bases, and 6 bases stayed unmatched. CDR1 and CDR2 from the germline V gene are SGHRS and YFSETQ. CDR3 amino acids: CASSLSSGRGSGELFF. For the CDR3, the DNA is TGCGCCAGCAGCTTGTCCAGCGGGAGGGGGTCCGGGGAGCTGTTTTTT.

This chain uses TRBV2 with TRBJ1-5, with TRBD1 as a possible D gene (5 bases). Trimming took off 0 bases at V and 0 bases at J, with 24 bases between the two ends. The V gene's germline CDR1 is SNHLY and CDR2 FYNNEI. This CDR3 has 21 amino acids. CDR3 protein: CASSEAVKVAGWNYSNQPQHF. The CDR3 nucleotides are TGTGCCAGCAGTGAAGCGGTTAAAGTGGCAGGGTGGAATTATAGCAATCAGCCCCAGCATTTT.

The chain links TRBV12-3 or TRBV12-4 to TRBJ2-7; the D gene is possibly TRBD1 (6 bases). The CDR3 extends over 13 amino acids. V lost 6 bases and J 6 bases, leaving 15 bases between the germline ends. CDR3 sequence reads: CASSRTGTGEQYF. CDR3 DNA: TGTGCCAGCAGCCGAACAGGGACGGGCGAGCAGTACTTC.